Below are 32 T cell receptor beta chains sequenced from a single sample in a study of Ad26.COV2.S vaccination and SARS-CoV-2 variants. Treatment indicated: roughly 20 received Ad26.COV2.S at low or high dose, single or two shots; roughly five received placebo; per-sample allocation not given. Following the first vaccine or placebo injection, samples were taken on day 63. Assay: immunoSEQ multiplex PCR; the TCRdb copy retains only in-frame clones and omits some. This sample has a few hundred thousand clones, with almost 90% found just once. The sample consisted of peripheral blood, taken in a trial of Ad26.COV2.S vaccine versus placebo. The receptors were sampled from a person aged 18-65 years who received the Ad26.COV2.S COVID-19 vaccine or a placebo.

CDR3 residues: CASSILLPATYNEQFF. For the CDR3, the DNA is TGTGCCAGCAGCATTCTACTCCCAGCCACCTACAATGAGCAGTTCTTC. This chain joins TRBV9 and TRBJ2-1; the D is unclear. The CDR3 sequence is 16 residues long. Germline CDR1 reads SGDLS; CDR2 reads YYNGEE. Trimming cost V 4 bases and J 2 bases, with 16 bases left between them.

The rearrangement links TRBV11-3 to TRBJ1-1; D might be TRBD1 (5 bases). Germline lookup yields CDR1 SGHNT and CDR2 YENEEA. V dropped 5 bases and J dropped 11 bases, with 12 bases sitting between them. The CDR3 covers 11 residues. The CDR3 DNA reads TGTGCCAGCAGCGCAGGGCTCTGGGCTTTCTTT. Its translation is CASSAGLWAFF.

The J gene is TRBJ2-1, the V gene TRBV27; 10 positions agree with TRBD2. V gave up 7 bases and J gave up 6 bases; unmatched junction bases: 9. The CDR3 loop spans 15 amino acids. Germline CDR1 is MNHEY and CDR2 is SMNVEV (reference sequence). As DNA, the CDR3 is TGTGCCAGCACCTGGGGTAGCGGGGGGCCCAATGAGCAGTTCTTC. Encoded protein: CASTWGSGGPNEQFF.

This chain uses TRBV19 with TRBJ2-3, with 8 bases fitting TRBD2. Germline loops: CDR1 LNHDA, CDR2 SQIVND (reference sequence). With 5 bases clipped from V and 3 bases from J, the junction kept 4 bases outside the gene matches. The CDR3 covers 14 residues. The CDR3 coding sequence is TGTGCCAGTAGTGTTTTAGCGGGAACAGATACGCAGTATTTT. Translating it yields CASSVLAGTDTQYF.

This clone was observed once. The V gene is TRBV25-1, the J gene TRBJ2-1, with D maybe TRBD2 (6 bases). CDR1 is MGHDK and CDR2 is SYGVNS in the germline V gene. This CDR3 comprises 14 residues. Trimming removed 1 base from V and 7 bases from J, with 11 bases in between. The CDR3: CASSELGGPNEQFF. The CDR3 nucleotides are TGTGCCAGCAGTGAATTGGGAGGCCCTAATGAGCAGTTCTTC.

DNA of the CDR3: TGCGCCAGCAGCTTGGGGAATTCTCCCCCGGGGACCGGGGAGCTGTTTTTT. Translation gives CASSLGNSPPGTGELFF. The rearrangement links TRBV5-1 to TRBJ2-2, with TRBD2 as a possible D gene (5 bases). Trimming pared 0 bases from V and 5 bases from J, leaving 17 bases between. The CDR3 is made up of 17 amino acids. From germline, CDR1 is SGHRS and CDR2 YFSETQ.

The V and J genes are TRBV6-2 or TRBV6-3 and TRBJ2-7; D is unclear. The ends were cut back, 0 bases at V and 0 bases at J, with 18 bases in the middle. CDR1 and CDR2 from the germline V gene are MNHEY and SVGEGT. The length of the CDR3 is 18 residues. The CDR3 is CASSYSTAGQERSYEQYV. The DNA of the CDR3 is TGTGCCAGCAGTTACTCGACCGCCGGGCAGGAGCGCTCCTACGAGCAGTACGTC.

This rearrangement joins TRBV6-5 to TRBJ1-2; TRBD1 matches 11 bases. Unmatched junction bases numbered 8, after V lost 6 bases and J lost 8 bases. Germline CDR1 MNHEY, CDR2 SVGAGI. The CDR3 has 14 amino acids. As DNA, the CDR3 is TGTGCCAGCAGCTTGGACAGGGGGCGGAGGGGCTACACCTTC. Translating gives CASSLDRGRRGYTF.

This chain links TRBV14 with TRBJ2-5; a possible D gene is TRBD1 (6 bases). Germline V CDR1 and CDR2: SGHDN, FVKESK. The V end was cut by 3 bases, the J end by 4 bases, with 15 bases between. The CDR3 loop spans 15 amino acids. This CDR3 reads CASSHQQGAGETQYF. In DNA form, the CDR3 reads TGTGCCAGCAGCCACCAACAGGGTGCCGGAGAGACCCAGTACTTC. Full variable domain (rest looked up from reference TRBV14 and TRBJ2-5): EAGVTQFPSHSVIEKGQTVTLRCDPISGHDNLYWYRRVMGKEIKFLLHFVKESKQDESGMPNNRFLAERTGGTYSTLKVQPAELEDSGVYFCASSHQQGAGETQYFGPGTRLLVL.

This chain connects TRBV28 to TRBJ1-2; D not certain. This CDR3 comprises 12 residues. The germline CDR1 and CDR2 sequences are MDHEN and SYDVKM. Trimming stripped 5 bases from V and 9 bases from J, with 13 bases between. CDR3 in amino acids: CASSPHVGSYTF. CDR3 nucleotide sequence: TGTGCCAGCAGTCCCCACGTTGGAAGCTACACCTTC.

The chain links TRBV11-2 to TRBJ2-5; D ambiguous. V was pared by 1 base and J by 2 bases, with 11 bases between. The CDR3 has 15 amino acids. CDR1 is SGHAT and CDR2 is FQNNGV in the germline V gene. As DNA, the CDR3 is TGTGCCAGCAGCTTAGGTACGGCTAGTCAAGAGACCCAGTACTTC. Its translation is CASSLGTASQETQYF.

The V gene is TRBV6-5, the J gene TRBJ2-2; no definite D call. Trimming removed 6 bases from V and 9 bases from J, with 17 bases in between. The CDR3 spans 14 residues. Per germline, CDR1 MNHEY and CDR2 SVGAGI. As DNA, the CDR3 is TGTGCCAGCAGCCCCGACCCCAGCTACCGGGAGCTGTTTTTT. This sequence encodes CASSPDPSYRELFF.

CDR3 DNA: TGTGCCAGCAGCTTAGCGGCTTCCGGGGCGGTGGAGACCCAGTACTTC. Translated, it gives CASSLAASGAVETQYF. The chain employs TRBV7-2 and TRBJ2-5, with D perhaps being TRBD1 or TRBD2 (5 bases each). Germline V gene sequence: CDR1 SGHTA, CDR2 FQGNSA. V was cut by 0 bases and J by 5 bases, with 16 bases left in between. CDR3 size: 16 residues.

This sequence joins TRBV6-2 or TRBV6-3 and TRBJ1-2; D not certain. The CDR3 is 15 amino acids. The V end lost 6 bases, the J end lost 3 bases, and 17 bases lay between the germline ends. In germline, CDR1 is MNHEY, CDR2 SVGEGT. This chain's CDR3 is CASSPTEIGYYGYTF. Written as DNA, the CDR3 is TGTGCCAGCAGCCCCACCGAGATTGGGTACTATGGCTACACCTTC.

The rearrangement links TRBV18 to TRBJ2-1, with D possibly TRBD2 on 5 matching bases. CDR1 KGHSH and CDR2 LQKENI come from the germline V gene. Trimming left V 1 base short and J 9 bases short, with 22 bases between. The CDR3 is 17 residues long. CDR3 residues: CASSPLPKSSPSGEQFF. The DNA of the CDR3 is TGTGCCAGCTCACCACTCCCCAAGTCAAGCCCGAGCGGTGAGCAGTTCTTC.

Written as DNA, the CDR3 is TGTGCCAGCAGCTCGAAGGATTGGGGGGCGAGCGGAGCTTTCTTT. It specifies CASSSKDWGASGAFF. The chain carries TRBV7-9 and TRBJ1-1; the D gene is possibly TRBD1 (6 bases). This CDR3 has 15 amino acids. V was pared by 4 bases and J by 10 bases, with 22 bases between. The V gene's germline CDR1 is SEHNR and CDR2 FQNEAQ (reference sequence). The full variable domain, rest sourced from reference TRBV7-9 and TRBJ1-1, is DTGVSQNPRHKITKRGQNVTFRCDPISEHNRLYWYRQTLGQGPEFLTYFQNEAQLEKSRLLSDRFSAERPKGSFSTLEIQRTEQGDSAMYLCASSSKDWGASGAFFGQGTRLTVV.

Points on this clone: This specimen includes other DNA sequences encoding the same CDR3. This chain joins TRBV19 and TRBJ1-1, with D tentatively TRBD1 (5 bases). Trimming left V 6 bases short and J 4 bases short, with 9 bases between. Per germline, CDR1 LNHDA and CDR2 SQIVND (reference sequence). This CDR3 spans 12 amino acids. CDR3 in DNA: TGTGCCAGTAGCGGGGGTGGCACTGAAGCTTTCTTT. Translated, it gives CASSGGGTEAFF. The full variable domain, rest sourced from reference TRBV19 and TRBJ1-1, is DGGITQSPKYLFRKEGQNVTLSCEQNLNHDAMYWYRQDPGQGLRLIYYSQIVNDFQKGDIAEGYSVSREKKESFPLTVTSAQKNPTAFYLCASSGGGTEAFFGQGTRLTVV.

J is TRBJ2-3 and V is TRBV13, with TRBD2 identical over 8 bases. The CDR3 consists of 15 residues. V was clipped by 4 bases and J by 4 bases; unmatched bases: 7. The V gene's germline CDR1 is PRHDT and CDR2 FYEKMQ (reference sequence). CDR3 residues: CASSSREGGADTQYF. CDR3 sequence (DNA): TGTGCCAGCAGCTCACGGGAGGGCGGCGCAGATACGCAGTATTTT.

This clone was detected once. The V call is TRBV7-9, the J call TRBJ1-1; D call uncertain. Trimming removed 1 base from V and 3 bases from J, with 9 bases in between. The CDR3 covers 14 residues. Germline V lookup: CDR1 SEHNR, CDR2 FQNEAQ (reference sequence). The CDR3 sequence is CASSLEARDTEAFF. The DNA of the CDR3 is TGTGCCAGCAGCTTAGAGGCCCGGGACACTGAAGCTTTCTTT. The full variable domain, its missing parts supplied by reference TRBV7-9 and TRBJ1-1, is DTGVSQNPRHKITKRGQNVTFRCDPISEHNRLYWYRQTLGQGPEFLTYFQNEAQLEKSRLLSDRFSAERPKGSFSTLEIQRTEQGDSAMYLCASSLEARDTEAFFGQGTRLTVV.

V usage is TRBV29-1 and J usage is TRBJ2-5, with 8 bases aligning to TRBD1. V was clipped by 3 bases and J by 3 bases; unmatched bases: 15. Germline assignment: CDR1 SQVTM and CDR2 ANQGSEA. The CDR3 has 17 residues. The CDR3 DNA reads as TGCAGCGTTGATTCCTACTTGTCGCCGACAGGGGAAGAGACCCAGTACTTC. Translated: CSVDSYLSPTGEETQYF.

In DNA, the CDR3 is TGCGCCAGCAGCTTCACAGGGGGCGAGATATCTGAAGCTTTCTTT. This codes for CASSFTGGEISEAFF. The rearrangement joins TRBV5-1 to TRBJ1-1, with 9 bases lining up with TRBD1. V lost 2 bases and J lost 6; bases outside the gene matches: 8. From germline, CDR1 is SGHRS and CDR2 YFSETQ. CDR3 length: 15 residues. Supplemented by reference TRBV5-1 and TRBJ1-1, the full variable domain reads KAGVTQTPRYLIKTRGQQVTLSCSPISGHRSVSWYQQTPGQGLQFLFEYFSETQRNKGNFPGRFSGRQFSNSRSEMNVSTLELGDSALYLCASSFTGGEISEAFFGQGTRLTVV.

V gene TRBV6-5 combines with J gene TRBJ2-3; D gene uncertain. Trimming stripped 11 bases from V and 4 bases from J, with 13 bases between. CDR1 MNHEY and CDR2 SVGAGI come from the germline V gene. The CDR3 loop spans 12 amino acids. The CDR3 spells CAGSTSPDTQYF. In DNA, the CDR3 is TGTGCCGGGTCGACGTCTCCAGATACGCAGTATTTT.

CDR3 nucleotide sequence: TGCGCCAGCAGCTTGGGGACGGTTCTGGGGACCGGGGAGCTGTTTTTT. Its translation is CASSLGTVLGTGELFF. V gene TRBV5-1 combines with J gene TRBJ2-2; unclear D gene. V dropped 0 bases and J dropped 5 bases, with 14 bases sitting between them. CDR1 is SGHRS and CDR2 is YFSETQ in the germline V gene. The CDR3 has 16 amino acids.

This chain joins TRBV27 and TRBJ1-2, with D perhaps matching TRBD1 (6 bases). Between the trimmed V and J ends, which lost 4 bases and 5 bases, there was a span of 11 bases. The CDR3 has 13 amino acids. Germline assignment: CDR1 MNHEY and CDR2 SMNVEV (reference sequence). CDR3 residues: CASSSRGEYGYTF. CDR3 bases: TGTGCCAGCAGTTCGAGGGGGGAGTATGGCTACACCTTC.

V usage is TRBV9 and J usage is TRBJ1-1; a weak D match, TRBD1 (5 bases). The CDR3 spans 14 residues. Germline-derived CDR1 and CDR2 are SGDLS and YYNGEE. V shed 0 bases and J shed 4 bases, with 10 bases lying between them. Here the CDR3 reads CASSVGPGGTEAFF. The CDR3 DNA reads TGTGCCAGCAGCGTAGGTCCCGGGGGCACTGAAGCTTTCTTT.

The rearrangement joins TRBV7-9 to TRBJ1-1; TRBD1 matches at 7 bases. Germline CDR1 is SEHNR and CDR2 is FQNEAQ (reference sequence). CDR3 size: 14 residues. Trimming cost V 6 bases and J 1 base; bases outside gene matches: 5. In DNA, the CDR3 is TGTGCCAGCAGAAAGACAGGGAGGAACACTGAAGCTTTCTTT. Protein product: CASRKTGRNTEAFF.

The chain recombines TRBV28 with TRBJ1-6, with unresolved D. V was pared by 6 bases and J by 12 bases, with 18 bases between. Looked up from germline, CDR1 is MDHEN and CDR2 is SYDVKM. This CDR3 contains 14 residues. The CDR3 coding sequence is TGTGCCAGCAGACCCCCTGGAGGTTTTGTACCCCTCCACTTT. Protein: CASRPPGGFVPLHF. The entire variable domain, with the rest obtained from reference TRBV28 and TRBJ1-6, is as follows: DVKVTQSSRYLVKRTGEKVFLECVQDMDHENMFWYRQDPGLGLRLIYFSYDVKMKEKGDIPEGYSVSREKKERFSLILESASTNQTSMYLCASRPPGGFVPLHFGNGTRLTVT.

The chain recombines TRBV19 with TRBJ1-1; D unclear. V lost 2 bases and J 1 base, leaving 11 bases between the germline ends. The CDR3 runs to 15 residues. The germline CDR1 and CDR2 sequences are LNHDA and SQIVND (reference sequence). This CDR3 reads CASSISWTGNTEAFF. In DNA, the CDR3 is TGTGCCAGTAGTATATCCTGGACGGGGAACACTGAAGCTTTCTTT.

The chain has TRBV7-6 and TRBJ2-7, with D hard to call. V gave up 3 bases and J gave up 8 bases, with 14 bases separating them. This CDR3 contains 13 residues. Germline V lookup: CDR1 SGHVS, CDR2 FNYEAQ. CDR3 nucleotide sequence: TGTGCCAGCAGCTTGTTTGACGGCGACCAGCAGTACTTC. Its translation: CASSLFDGDQQYF.

This chain connects TRBV7-9 to TRBJ1-2; a possible D gene is TRBD1 (5 bases). This CDR3 has 14 residues. The V end was cut by 5 bases, the J end by 4 bases, with 14 bases between. Germline V lookup: CDR1 SEHNR, CDR2 FQNEAQ (reference sequence). CDR3 in amino acids: CASSDTTEFYGYTF. The CDR3 nucleotides are TGTGCCAGCAGCGATACGACAGAATTCTATGGCTACACCTTC.

This chain links TRBV7-3 with TRBJ2-1; 10 positions agree with TRBD2. There are 15 residues in the CDR3. Germline CDR1 is SGHTA and CDR2 is FQGTGA. V lost 4 bases and J lost 9; bases outside the gene matches: 9. The CDR3 reads CASSSSSSGRSEQFF. The CDR3 DNA follows: TGTGCCAGCAGCTCTAGCTCTAGCGGGAGATCTGAGCAGTTCTTC.

The chain carries TRBV6-5 and TRBJ2-7, with D possibly called TRBD1 or TRBD2 (5 bases each). V dropped 4 bases and J dropped 0 bases, with 7 bases sitting between them. The CDR3 is 13 residues long. Germline loops: CDR1 MNHEY, CDR2 SVGAGI. The CDR3 bases are TGTGCCAGCAGTTGGGACGGCTCCTACGAGCAGTACGTC. It encodes CASSWDGSYEQYV.